This T cell receptor beta chain stems from a study of CD8 T cells in ankylosing spondylitis (dated by TCRdb to the late 2010s). Regarding the research as a whole: The study set out to find disease-linked TCR variants by profiling T cell receptor beta repertoires in ankylosing spondylitis patients and healthy donors. In total, the full study cohort was made up of some 100 healthy donors and 25 to 30 ankylosing spondylitis patients. Peripheral blood was sampled, and synovial fluid was also collected from ankylosing spondylitis patients.

The CDR3 numbers 13 residues from cysteine through phenylalanine. Here the CDR3 DNA is all that survives: 39 bases in frame from base 1. CDR1 and CDR2, per the germline V gene, are MNHEY and SVGEGT. The V end loses 10 bases and the J end loses 4 bases, and a stretch of 14 bases separates them. Comments on this clonotype: The specificity of this receptor is unknown. No much larger clonotype is one base removed from it; base qualities were not supplied.

Instrument used: Illumina HiSeq 2500. Quantitative 5'-RACE with molecular barcodes was used to prepare TCR beta libraries. Per the authors' processing: A new computational method based on a probabilistic model of VDJ rearrangement was used to identify disease-linked TCR variants. TCRdb's own reprocessing of the public reads used fastp at Q25 and MiXCR and kept productive beta chains. When rows share a CDR3 protein, they turn into one entry using the most common DNA and genes. These V and J calls rely on TCRdb rather than the paper's analysis. The sample records 250,000 or so distinct CDR3 sequences, about 24% of which are singletons. The biggest ten clones account for less than 0.75% of the sample. The full study reports these points: A TCR beta motif of eight highly homologous amino acid variants appeared characteristic of blood from ankylosing spondylitis patients. In peripheral blood, the disease-linked clones were found at relatively low frequencies and had a CD8+ phenotype. According to the report, matched synovial fluid samples from ankylosing spondylitis patients were significantly enriched for the disease-linked clones. Some motif variants had previously been reported in the synovial fluid and blood of reactive arthritis patients, which suggests shared mechanisms of disease initiation.

The sequence derives from a male donor with ankylosing spondylitis or in good health (not recorded which). The sample consisted of blood, either unsorted or a sorted T cell fraction (not recorded which). The chain was built from TRBV6-2 or TRBV6-3 and TRBJ2-1; there is no confident call for the D gene. The CDR3 protein is CATRNTDYNEQFF. The DNA reads as follows: TGTGCCACCCGGAACACTGATTACAATGAGCAGTTCTTC.